The 24 T cell receptor beta chains given below trace back to one sample, sequenced in a study of blood T cell repertoires in COVID-19. The protocol was immunoSEQ multiplex PCR, while the TCRdb copy is restricted to in-frame clones and leaves out a portion. The sample has around 300,000 clones; over 80% are singletons. What was sequenced was peripheral blood. These receptors were taken from a woman aged 40 to 50 with acute or convalescent COVID-19.

CDR3 nucleotides: TGTGCCAGCAATCCCGACAAAACCTCTGGGGCCAACGTCCTGACTTTC. Translating gives CASNPDKTSGANVLTF. J is TRBJ2-6 and V is TRBV27; no firm D call. V shed 7 bases and J shed 0 bases, with 13 bases lying between them. The CDR3 covers 16 residues. From germline, CDR1 is MNHEY and CDR2 SMNVEV (reference sequence).

The V call is TRBV12-3 or TRBV12-4, the J call TRBJ2-3; weak D call: TRBD2 (7 bases). The CDR3 spans 13 residues. The germline V and J ends were trimmed by 6 bases and 7 bases, with 14 bases remaining between them. CDR3 protein: CASSPGGANTQYF. For the CDR3, the DNA is TGTGCCAGCAGCCCTGGGGGGGCAAATACGCAGTATTTT.

V usage is TRBV9 and J usage is TRBJ2-7, with TRBD2 matching over 10 bases. Trimming cost V 3 bases and J 7 bases; bases outside gene matches: 7. The V gene's germline CDR1 is SGDLS and CDR2 YYNGEE. The CDR3 spans 14 residues. In nucleotides, the CDR3 is TGTGCCAGCAGCGAGGGGTCTAGCGGGGGTGAGCAGTACGTC. Translated: CASSEGSSGGEQYV.

The chain couples TRBV6-5 to TRBJ2-1, with 9 bases that match TRBD2. Trimming took 6 bases from V and 2 from J; bases not matched to a gene: 5. CDR1 MNHEY and CDR2 SVGAGI come from the germline V gene. The CDR3 consists of 15 residues. The CDR3 reads CASSLSGGPYNEQFF. CDR3 nucleotides: TGTGCCAGCAGCTTAAGCGGGGGGCCCTACAATGAGCAGTTCTTC.

The V gene is TRBV9, the J gene TRBJ1-2; D gene uncertain. The V end was cut by 1 base, the J end by 4 bases, with 14 bases between. Per germline, CDR1 SGDLS and CDR2 YYNGEE. The CDR3 loop spans 15 amino acids. The CDR3 nucleotides are TGTGCCAGCAGCGTAAGCTTGGGGAGCCTCTATGGCTACACCTTC. As protein: CASSVSLGSLYGYTF.

V gene TRBV6-5 combines with J gene TRBJ1-2; D unclear. The CDR3 runs 13 residues. V lost 3 bases and J lost 4, with 9 bases in between. Germline V lookup: CDR1 MNHEY, CDR2 SVGAGI. The CDR3: CASSYGRFYGYTF. DNA of the CDR3: TGTGCCAGCAGTTATGGCAGATTCTATGGCTACACCTTC.

The genes are TRBV6-6 and TRBJ1-1, with 7 bases fitting TRBD1. The germline V gene encodes CDR1 MNHNY and CDR2 SVGAGI (reference sequence). The junction had 4 bases not matched to a gene; V was cut back by 5 bases and J by 1 base. The CDR3 is 14 amino acids. Here the CDR3 DNA reads TGTGCCAGCAGTGACGGACAGGCGAACACTGAAGCTTTCTTT. The encoded protein is CASSDGQANTEAFF.

This clone was seen a handful of times. This sequence joins TRBV5-6 and TRBJ2-5; tentative D call: TRBD1 (6 bases). This CDR3 region has 15 residues. Between the trimmed V and J ends, which lost 4 bases and 5 bases, there was a span of 18 bases. Germline-derived CDR1 and CDR2 are SGHDT and YYEEEE. CDR3 nucleotides: TGTGCCAGCAGCAGGGACACGGCAAGAATTGAGACCCAGTACTTC. It yields the protein CASSRDTARIETQYF.

This clone is a singleton in its sample. Sequence at one end of the junction differs from germline and may be a read error. V gene TRBV12-5 combines with J gene TRBJ1-2; possible D gene TRBD1, 5 bases. Germline CDR1 is LGHNT and CDR2 is FRNRAP. CDR3 length: 12 residues. CDR3 sequence reads: CASGLVPDSPLF. CDR3 in DNA: TGTGCTAGTGGTTTGGTACCCGACAGTCCTCTCTTC.

In this sample, this clone turned up a few times. The J gene is TRBJ1-1, the V gene TRBV19; D unclear. V dropped 7 bases and J dropped 3 bases, with 12 bases sitting between them. This CDR3 spans 13 amino acids. Germline assignment: CDR1 LNHDA and CDR2 SQIVND (reference sequence). DNA for the CDR3: TGTGCCAGTATTAGCTTTGGGTACACTGAAGCTTTCTTT. Its translation is CASISFGYTEAFF.

This sequence joins TRBV19 and TRBJ1-2; 9 bases fit TRBD1. J was trimmed by 8 bases and V by 7 bases; bases with no gene match: 11. CDR3 length equals 14 residues. The germline CDR1 and CDR2 sequences are LNHDA and SQIVND (reference sequence). The CDR3 loop is CASKSPGQGMGYTF. The CDR3 bases are TGTGCCAGTAAAAGCCCGGGACAGGGAATGGGCTACACCTTC. The full variable domain, completed using reference TRBV19 and TRBJ1-2, is DGGITQSPKYLFRKEGQNVTLSCEQNLNHDAMYWYRQDPGQGLRLIYYSQIVNDFQKGDIAEGYSVSREKKESFPLTVTSAQKNPTAFYLCASKSPGQGMGYTFGSGTRLTVV.

The chain employs TRBV5-1 and TRBJ2-7, with D possibly matching TRBD1 (6 bases). From germline, CDR1 is SGHRS and CDR2 YFSETQ. Deletions cut 0 bases from V and 4 bases from J, with 14 bases between. This CDR3 is 15 amino acids long. The CDR3 loop is CASSLAPGTYYEQYV. CDR3 DNA sequence: TGCGCCAGCAGCTTGGCCCCCGGGACATATTACGAGCAGTACGTC.

The V and J genes are TRBV5-1 and TRBJ1-1; 10 nucleotides agree with TRBD1. This CDR3 contains 15 residues. Germline lookup yields CDR1 SGHRS and CDR2 YFSETQ. Germline trimming cut 0 bases from V and 5 bases from J; bases unmatched to any gene: 4. The CDR3 loop reads CASSLGGTGVTEAFF. The CDR3 DNA is TGCGCCAGCAGCTTGGGCGGGACAGGGGTAACTGAAGCTTTCTTT.

The CDR3 reads CASSPRGVNTEAFF. The DNA of the CDR3 is TGTGCCAGTAGTCCCAGGGGGGTGAACACTGAAGCTTTCTTT. The chain couples TRBV19 to TRBJ1-1; 7 bases match TRBD1. Germline V gene lookup returns CDR1 LNHDA and CDR2 SQIVND (reference sequence). CDR3 length: 14 residues. Trimming at V came to 5 bases and at J to 0 bases, leaving 3 bases not matched to a gene. The whole variable domain, remainder taken from reference TRBV19 and TRBJ1-1, is DGGITQSPKYLFRKEGQNVTLSCEQNLNHDAMYWYRQDPGQGLRLIYYSQIVNDFQKGDIAEGYSVSREKKESFPLTVTSAQKNPTAFYLCASSPRGVNTEAFFGQGTRLTVV.

This sequence joins TRBV2 and TRBJ2-5, with TRBD2 matching 12 bases. The ends lost 6 bases at V and 4 bases at J; junction bases unmatched: 15. The CDR3 runs to 18 residues. In germline, CDR1 is SNHLY, CDR2 FYNNEI. The DNA for the CDR3 is TGTGCCAGCAGCCGACTAGCGGGGGACCCCTCATCTGGAGAGACCCAGTACTTC. Its protein is CASSRLAGDPSSGETQYF.

The chain recombines TRBV29-1 with TRBJ2-3; D may be TRBD1 (5 bases). V was trimmed by 5 bases and J by 2 bases, leaving 14 bases between them. Germline loops: CDR1 SQVTM, CDR2 ANQGSEA. The CDR3 loop spans 14 amino acids. CDR3 nucleotide sequence: TGCAGCGTTACTCCCCGGACAACCACAGATACGCAGTATTTT. It is translated as CSVTPRTTTDTQYF.

The chain uses TRBV12-2 and TRBJ1-3; TRBD1 is the table's D call and was not checked against the DNA. TRBV12-2 is flagged as a pseudogene. This CDR3 is 14 amino acids long. This CDR3 reads CASRRRTGGVRIYF. CDR3 nucleotides: TGTGCAAGTCGCCGAAGGACAGGGGGGGTCCGCATATATTTT.

V is TRBV19 and J is TRBJ1-5; D gene unclear. The ends were cut back, 9 bases at V and 2 bases at J, with 20 bases in the middle. CDR1 and CDR2 (germline): LNHDA, SQIVND (reference sequence). There are 16 residues in the CDR3. The CDR3 coding sequence is TGTGCCAGCCGCCAAGGGAGAGGGTTTGGCAATCAGCCCCAGCATTTT. Protein: CASRQGRGFGNQPQHF.

J is TRBJ1-6 and V is TRBV5-1; TRBD1 aligns across 7 bases. The CDR3 is 16 amino acids. The J segment lost 9 bases and the V segment lost 0 bases, leaving 9 bases of the junction unmatched. The V gene's germline CDR1 is SGHRS and CDR2 YFSETQ. The CDR3 sequence is CASSLARVGGGSPLHF. CDR3 DNA: TGCGCCAGCAGCTTGGCCCGGGTAGGGGGCGGTTCACCCCTCCACTTT.

Concerning this clone: The identical CDR3 is also encoded by other nucleotide sequences in the sample. V gene TRBV5-1 combines with J gene TRBJ1-1; D uncertain. In germline, CDR1 is SGHRS, CDR2 YFSETQ. The germline V and J ends were trimmed by 0 bases and 0 bases, with 9 bases remaining between them. The CDR3 contains 15 residues. DNA for the CDR3: TGCGCCAGCAGCTTGGGGGCGGGGATGAACACTGAAGCTTTCTTT. Its translation is CASSLGAGMNTEAFF.

The chain uses TRBV9 and TRBJ2-1, with 8 bases aligning to TRBD2. V lost 0 bases and J lost 10; bases outside the gene matches: 12. CDR1 and CDR2 (germline): SGDLS, YYNGEE. The CDR3 contains 16 residues. The CDR3 protein is CASSVALSGGPREQFF. In nucleotides, the CDR3 is TGTGCCAGCAGCGTAGCTCTTTCGGGGGGGCCACGGGAGCAGTTCTTC.

Worth noting for this clone: The sample has other DNA sequences that encode this CDR3 too. The chain links TRBV19 to TRBJ1-5, with D maybe TRBD1 (5 bases). Trimming pared 9 bases from V and 0 bases from J, leaving 12 bases between. Looked up from germline, CDR1 is LNHDA and CDR2 is SQIVND (reference sequence). This CDR3 contains 14 residues. The CDR3 bases are TGTGCCAGCAGTCAAGGGGATAGCAATCAGCCCCAGCATTTT. Protein product: CASSQGDSNQPQHF.

Comments on this clone: Other DNA sequences within the sample encode an identical CDR3. The chain is built from TRBV11-2 and TRBJ1-2; no clear D. The germline V and J ends were trimmed by 5 bases and 2 bases, with 9 bases remaining between them. In germline, CDR1 is SGHAT, CDR2 FQNNGV. The CDR3 contains 13 residues. The CDR3 DNA sequence: TGTGCCAGCAGCCTCGACGGGAACTATGGCTACACCTTC. Amino acids: CASSLDGNYGYTF. Looking up the rest from reference TRBV11-2 and TRBJ1-2 gives the full variable domain: EAGVAQSPRYKIIEKRQSVAFWCNPISGHATLYWYQQILGQGPKLLIQFQNNGVVDDSQLPKDRFSAERLKGVDSTLKIQPAKLEDSAVYLCASSLDGNYGYTFGSGTRLTVV.

The chain carries TRBV11-3 and TRBJ2-1; TRBD1 might be the D (7 bases). The CDR3 length is 15 residues. Germline V gene sequence: CDR1 SGHNT, CDR2 YENEEA. Trimming removed 3 bases at V and 1 base at J, with 10 bases between. The DNA of the CDR3 is TGTGCCAGCAGCTTGGAGGGGGCATCCTACAATGAGCAGTTCTTC. It encodes CASSLEGASYNEQFF.